Below, 32 T cell receptor beta chains from the same sample are listed, as sequenced in a study of identical twins. TCRdb itself ran the 5' RACE reads through MiXCR, one entry per CDR3 protein. The repertoire holds hundreds of thousands of distinct CDR3 sequences, with 8% to 9% as singletons. The same specimen was also included in a second study, on yellow fever vaccine responses in identical twins.

Sequencing was performed on memory (CD45RO+) T cells sorted from blood. These TCRs come from a woman younger than 30 in good health.

This sequence joins TRBV10-3 and TRBJ1-4; the match to TRBD1 covers 8 bases. CDR3 size: 15 residues. Germline V gene lookup returns CDR1 ENHRY and CDR2 SYGVKD. V lost 6 bases, J lost 0 bases, and 3 bases stayed unmatched. CDR3 amino acids: CAISPTGATNEKLFF. CDR3 sequence (DNA): TGTGCCATCAGCCCGACAGGGGCAACTAATGAAAAACTGTTTTTT.

The chain is built from TRBV19 and TRBJ1-2, with D unresolved. Trimming pared 3 bases from V and 8 bases from J, leaving 10 bases between. Germline V gene sequence: CDR1 LNHDA, CDR2 SQIVND (reference sequence). The CDR3 totals 12 residues. CDR3 DNA: TGTGCCAGTAGTATTATGGAAACCGGCTACACCTTC. Residues: CASSIMETGYTF.

This sequence joins TRBV9 and TRBJ2-3, with a weak D call TRBD2 (5 bases). CDR1 and CDR2 from the germline V gene are SGDLS and YYNGEE. V gave up 4 bases and J gave up 0 bases, with 18 bases separating them. The CDR3 consists of 17 residues. In DNA form, the CDR3 reads TGTGCCAGCAGCACGTGGACTGGACTGACTAGCACAGATACGCAGTATTTT. It encodes CASSTWTGLTSTDTQYF.

This clonotype has at least ten counts. The chain has TRBV20-1 and TRBJ2-1; D unclear. CDR3 length: 11 amino acids. Germline CDR1 reads DFQATT; CDR2 reads SNEGSKA (reference sequence). The germline V and J ends were trimmed by 3 bases and 6 bases, with 6 bases remaining between them. CDR3: CSASPVNEQFF. The DNA of the CDR3 is TGCAGTGCTAGTCCCGTCAATGAGCAGTTCTTC.

This clonotype was picked up many times. V gene TRBV5-1 combines with J gene TRBJ2-2; D might be TRBD2 (6 bases). CDR3 length: 17 residues. V lost 4 bases, J lost 0 bases, and 16 bases lay in between. CDR1 is SGHRS, CDR2 YFSETQ, per germline. CDR3 bases: TGCGCCAGCAGCCCCCGGGGGATAATGGCGAACACCGGGGAGCTGTTTTTT. Its protein product is CASSPRGIMANTGELFF.

This clonotype was counted many times. The chain links TRBV12-3 or TRBV12-4 to TRBJ1-3, with 7 bases matching TRBD1. This CDR3 is 15 amino acids long. Unmatched junction bases numbered 14, after V lost 10 bases and J lost 5 bases. The CDR3 sequence: CATFVGDSSRNTIYF. In DNA, the CDR3 is TGTGCCACCTTCGTGGGGGACAGCTCGCGAAACACCATATATTTT.

V usage is TRBV7-3 and J usage is TRBJ2-1; TRBD2 aligns across 11 bases. The CDR3 spans 15 residues. Germline CDR1 is SGHTA and CDR2 is FQGTGA. The V gene end was trimmed by 8 bases and the J gene end by 5 bases; junction bases not matched to a gene: 8. CDR3 residues: CASGLGLAENNEQFF. In DNA, the CDR3 is TGTGCCAGCGGATTGGGACTAGCGGAAAACAATGAGCAGTTCTTC.

This clonotype was observed many times. The chain recombines TRBV7-2 with TRBJ1-5; the D gene is possibly TRBD1 (5 bases). Germline V gene lookup returns CDR1 SGHTA and CDR2 FQGNSA. V was clipped by 5 bases and J by 4 bases, with 15 bases between them. This CDR3 contains 15 residues. The CDR3 spells CASSPRAGRNQPQHF. Written as DNA, the CDR3 is TGTGCCAGCAGCCCTCGGGCAGGGCGGAATCAGCCCCAGCATTTT. The full variable domain, completed using reference TRBV7-2 and TRBJ1-5, is GAGVSQSPSNKVTEKGKDVELRCDPISGHTALYWYRQSLGQGLEFLIYFQGNSAPDKSGLPSDRFSAERTGGSVSTLTIQRTQQEDSAVYLCASSPRAGRNQPQHFGDGTRLSIL.

In this sample, this clonotype turned up a few times. The gene calls are TRBV20-1 and TRBJ2-5, with TRBD1 identical over 10 bases. V dropped 4 bases and J dropped 4; count of bases not matched to a gene: 6. The V gene's germline CDR1 is DFQATT and CDR2 SNEGSKA (reference sequence). This CDR3 region has 14 residues. The CDR3 loop reads CSAKTGGAAETQYF. The CDR3 DNA sequence: TGCAGTGCTAAGACAGGGGGCGCGGCAGAGACCCAGTACTTC.

This clonotype was found many times. This chain links TRBV28 with TRBJ1-1; no clear D gene. V was cut by 7 bases and J by 5 bases, with 8 bases left in between. The CDR3 is made up of 11 amino acids. The V gene's germline CDR1 is MDHEN and CDR2 SYDVKM. CDR3 amino acids: CASNSWTEAFF. CDR3 sequence (DNA): TGTGCCAGCAACAGTTGGACTGAAGCTTTCTTT.

In its sample, this clonotype was seen a few times. The rearrangement links TRBV5-1 to TRBJ1-4; D is possibly TRBD1 (6 bases). Deletions cut 0 bases from V and 5 bases from J, with 11 bases between. The CDR3 totals 15 residues. Germline V CDR1 and CDR2: SGHRS, YFSETQ. The CDR3 DNA reads as TGCGCCAGCAGCTTGGCGGGGGGCCGGAATGAAAAACTGTTTTTT. This sequence encodes CASSLAGGRNEKLFF.

The sample holds many counts of this clonotype. The chain links TRBV5-6 to TRBJ1-1; D remains ambiguous. The CDR3 runs to 16 residues. CDR1 and CDR2 from the germline V gene are SGHDT and YYEEEE. V was trimmed by 0 bases and J by 5 bases, leaving 17 bases between them. The CDR3 region is CASSLVTLGGRTEAFF. CDR3 bases: TGTGCCAGCAGCTTGGTGACCCTGGGTGGTAGGACTGAAGCTTTCTTT.

The table lists this clonotype with many counts. The chain is built from TRBV7-2 and TRBJ2-5; D unresolved. Per the germline V gene, CDR1 is SGHTA and CDR2 is FQGNSA. This CDR3 is 13 amino acids long. Trimming took 1 base from V and 7 from J, leaving 10 bases between them. CDR3 loop: CASSLDVFGTQYF. The CDR3 nucleotides read TGTGCCAGCAGCTTAGACGTGTTTGGGACCCAGTACTTC.

The V gene is TRBV6-1, the J gene TRBJ1-6, with a possible D match to TRBD1 (6 bases). The V gene lost 7 bases and the J gene lost 0 bases, with 10 bases spanning the gap. CDR1 is MNHNS and CDR2 is SASEGT in the germline V gene. CDR3 length: 15 residues. CDR3 sequence: CASKTGSSYNSPLHF. The CDR3 region has the DNA TGTGCCAGCAAAACAGGGAGCTCCTATAATTCACCCCTCCACTTT.

The CDR3 nucleotides are TGTGCCACTACGGAGGCCTTTAATGAAAAACTGTTTTTT. Its protein is CATTEAFNEKLFF. The chain is built from TRBV2 and TRBJ1-4; D is ambiguous. CDR1 is SNHLY, CDR2 FYNNEI, per germline. The CDR3 runs to 13 residues. V gave up 10 bases and J gave up 4 bases, with 13 bases separating them.

As concerns this clonotype: This sequence may be a read error, since a much larger clone differs from it by one base. V is TRBV5-1 and J is TRBJ2-6; possibly TRBD1 for D (6 bases). The germline gives CDR1 SGHRS, CDR2 YFSETQ. The CDR3 extends over 17 amino acids. The CDR3, as DNA: TGCGCCAGCAGCTTAAGGGGGACGAGCTCTGGGGCCTACGTCCTGACTTTC. As protein: CASSLRGTSSGAYVLTF.

This clonotype was counted only a few times. This sequence joins TRBV6-5 and TRBJ1-5; no reliable D call. CDR1 MNHEY and CDR2 SVGAGI come from the germline V gene. The ends were cut back, 0 bases at V and 3 bases at J, with 9 bases in the middle. This CDR3 has 15 amino acids. The CDR3 bases are TGTGCCAGCAGTTACTCTTCCGGAAACAATCAGCCCCAGCATTTT. Encoded protein: CASSYSSGNNQPQHF.

This clonotype was counted between two and nine times. The chain combines TRBV12-3 or TRBV12-4 with TRBJ1-2; D is uncertain. This CDR3 spans 14 amino acids. V lost 0 bases and J 5 bases, leaving 10 bases between the germline ends. The CDR3 region has the DNA TGTGCCAGCAGTTTAGCCTTTGGGAGGTATGGCTACACCTTC. This encodes CASSLAFGRYGYTF.

This clonotype turned up a few times. The chain joins TRBV27 to TRBJ1-5; 11 bases agree with TRBD1. The germline V gene encodes CDR1 MNHEY and CDR2 SMNVEV (reference sequence). The CDR3 runs to 15 residues. The ends lost 5 bases at V and 6 bases at J; junction bases unmatched: 6. CDR3 in amino acids: CASSKDRGLFQPQHF. In nucleotides, the CDR3 is TGTGCCAGCAGTAAGGACAGGGGGCTATTTCAGCCCCAGCATTTT.

This chain joins TRBV6-1 and TRBJ2-5; 11 bases match TRBD1. With 7 bases clipped from V and 4 bases from J, the junction kept 8 bases outside the gene matches. The CDR3 runs to 15 residues. Germline CDR1 is MNHNS and CDR2 is SASEGT. The CDR3 protein is CASIPGTGGAETQYF. CDR3 coding DNA: TGTGCCAGCATTCCCGGGACAGGGGGAGCAGAGACCCAGTACTTC.

This clonotype was seen more than once but under ten times. This sequence joins TRBV3-1 and TRBJ1-4, with D unresolved. Trimming stripped 4 bases from V and 2 bases from J, with 8 bases between. This CDR3 has 14 amino acids. Germline V CDR1 and CDR2: LGHDT, YNNKEL (reference sequence). The chain's CDR3 is CASSPFRTNEKLFF. CDR3 coding DNA: TGTGCCAGCAGCCCCTTCAGGACTAATGAAAAACTGTTTTTT.

This chain uses TRBV2 with TRBJ2-2; 9 nucleotides align to TRBD1. The CDR3 is 16 amino acids. Germline V gene data show CDR1 as SNHLY and CDR2 as FYNNEI. V dropped 7 bases and J dropped 7; count of bases not matched to a gene: 13. CDR3 coding DNA: TGTGCCAGCAATATACCGGGACAGGGTTATGACGGGGAGCTGTTTTTT. Amino acid sequence: CASNIPGQGYDGELFF.

This clonotype came up a few times. V gene TRBV12-5 combines with J gene TRBJ2-3; the D is unclear. The CDR3 totals 11 residues. Trimming left V 3 bases short and J 2 bases short, with 0 bases between. The V gene's germline CDR1 is LGHNT and CDR2 FRNRAP. The DNA of the CDR3 is TGTGCTAGTGGTTTCACAGATACGCAGTATTTT. Protein product: CASGFTDTQYF.

This clonotype was detected only a few times. The chain employs TRBV6-2 or TRBV6-3 and TRBJ2-5; D gene uncertain. Deletions cut 0 bases from V and 3 bases from J, with 5 bases between. The CDR3 extends over 13 amino acids. Looked up from germline, CDR1 is MNHEY and CDR2 is SVGEGT. CDR3 protein: CASSYSTEETQYF. CDR3 sequence (DNA): TGTGCCAGCAGTTACTCTACAGAAGAGACCCAGTACTTC.

The rearrangement links TRBV7-2 to TRBJ2-3, with TRBD2 matching 7 bases. The CDR3 has 15 amino acids. After removal of 2 bases from V and 4 bases from J, the junction contained 6 bases not matched to a gene. The V gene's germline CDR1 is SGHTA and CDR2 FQGNSA. The CDR3 is CASSLLGGSADTQYF. CDR3 DNA sequence: TGTGCCAGCAGCTTACTCGGGGGGTCGGCAGATACGCAGTATTTT.

This clonotype was seen at least ten times. CDR3 loop: CASSPPGLAGYTQYF. Here the CDR3 DNA reads TGTGCCAGCTCCCCTCCGGGACTAGCGGGTTATACGCAGTATTTT. This sequence joins TRBV5-5 and TRBJ2-3; 12 nucleotides align to TRBD2. CDR3 length: 15 residues. CDR1 SGHKS and CDR2 YYEKEE come from the germline V gene (reference sequence). V dropped 7 bases and J dropped 7; count of bases not matched to a gene: 10.

The V and J genes are TRBV28 and TRBJ1-5, with a possible D match to TRBD1 (6 bases). Germline loops: CDR1 MDHEN, CDR2 SYDVKM. The V end was cut by 6 bases, the J end by 5 bases, with 20 bases between. The CDR3 has 16 amino acids. The CDR3 region has the DNA TGTGCCAGCAGCCTCTGGGGAGGGGGTTTGGATCAGCCCCAGCATTTT. This translates into CASSLWGGGLDQPQHF.

This clonotype was observed a few times. The chain combines TRBV6-1 with TRBJ1-5; D unclear. Per germline, CDR1 MNHNS and CDR2 SASEGT. V dropped 3 bases and J dropped 8 bases, with 14 bases sitting between them. The CDR3 runs to 14 residues. The CDR3 nucleotides read TGTGCCAGCAGTGACCCAAGCCTCGTGGAGCCCCAGCATTTT. Translated, it gives CASSDPSLVEPQHF.

This clonotype was counted at least ten times. J is TRBJ2-7 and V is TRBV6-1, with 7 bases that match TRBD1. CDR1 and CDR2 from the germline V gene are MNHNS and SASEGT. The trim removed 6 bases at V and 5 bases at J, leaving 7 bases unmatched. The CDR3 extends over 13 amino acids. CDR3 amino acids: CASRRQGSHEQYV. CDR3 coding DNA: TGTGCCAGCAGACGACAGGGATCCCACGAGCAGTACGTC.

This clonotype was seen many times. The CDR3 sequence is CASSADRYSYEQYF. CDR3 sequence (DNA): TGTGCCAGCAGCGCCGACAGATACTCCTACGAGCAGTACTTC. The genes are TRBV9 and TRBJ2-7, with D possibly TRBD1 on 5 matching bases. CDR1 SGDLS and CDR2 YYNGEE come from the germline V gene. The CDR3 totals 14 residues. Trimming removed 3 bases at V and 0 bases at J, with 10 bases between.

In its sample, this clonotype was seen many times. The chain employs TRBV20-1 and TRBJ2-3, with 10 bases that match TRBD2. Germline V gene sequence: CDR1 DFQATT, CDR2 SNEGSKA (reference sequence). V shed 4 bases and J 14 bases; nucleotides not matched to a gene: 12. The CDR3 extends over 13 amino acids. The CDR3 sequence: CSAKVVAGGPAYF. The CDR3 DNA reads as TGCAGTGCTAAGGTGGTAGCGGGAGGTCCCGCGTATTTT.

This clonotype has more than one count but fewer than ten. This sequence joins TRBV21-1 and TRBJ2-3; the D call of TRBD1 is as the table states it, not checked on the DNA. TRBV21-1 is annotated as a pseudogene. CDR3 size: 18 residues. CDR3 amino acids: CASSESRPLGGRADTQYF. DNA of the CDR3: TGTGCCAGCAGCGAAAGTCGCCCCCTTGGGGGGCGCGCAGATACGCAGTATTTT.